This is a list of T cell receptor beta chains from one sample in a study of T cells after somatic rescue of genetic block. The protocol was immunoSEQ multiplex PCR, while the TCRdb copy is restricted to in-frame clones and leaves out a portion. Of approximately 10,000 clones listed, 71% are singletons. Material for sequencing was peripheral blood mononuclear cells (PBMCs). Receptors were obtained from a boy younger than 18. The CDR3 runs from the conserved cysteine through the conserved F or W. Each record gives: D gene, J gene, V gene, clone size, CDR3 DNA, CDR3 protein. D genes are given only for firm matches. Size is stated for part of the rows, as once, few or many counts, or as a class when the clone is expanded.

>-|TRBJ1-6|TRBV10-3|-
TGTGCCATCAGTGAAACAGGGTCCCATCCACCCCTCCACTTT
CAISETGSHPPLHF
>-|TRBJ2-5|TRBV6-1|-
TGTGCCAGCAGTGGCGTGCGGGGGCCTTCATTTCAAGAGACCCAGTACTTC
CASSGVRGPSFQETQYF
>-|TRBJ2-7|TRBV10-3|-
TGTGCCATCAGTTCCTCGGGACATATGTACGAGCAGTACTTC
CAISSSGHMYEQYF
>TRBD2|TRBJ2-5|TRBV5-1|-
TGCGCCAGCAGCTCGATGGAGCTCGCAGCGGGGGTGGAGACCCAGTACTTC
CASSSMELAAGVETQYF
>-|TRBJ1-5|TRBV6-5|-
TGTGCCAGCAGTCCCGGGCCACATCAGCCCCAGCATTTT
CASSPGPHQPQHF
>TRBD2|TRBJ2-7|TRBV28|-
TGTGCCAGCACCCCGGGGACTACGCCCTACGAGCAGTACTTC
CASTPGTTPYEQYF
>TRBD1|TRBJ2-7|TRBV5-4|-
TGTGCCAGCAGCTTAGTGAGACAGGGTTCCTACGAGCAGTACTTC
CASSLVRQGSYEQYF
>-|TRBJ2-4|TRBV5-1|-
TGCGCCAGCAGCGGCCCGACAGACCTAGCCAAAAACATTCAGTACTTC
CASSGPTDLAKNIQYF
>-|TRBJ2-3|TRBV19|once
TGTGCCAGTAGTGCCAGGTTCTCCACAGATACGCAGTATTTT
CASSARFSTDTQYF
>-|TRBJ1-6|TRBV19|-
TGTGCCAGTAGTACGAACCCAGGGACCCATTCACCCCTCCACTTT
CASSTNPGTHSPLHF
>TRBD2|TRBJ2-7|TRBV7-3|-
TGTGCCAGCAGCTTAGGTCCTAGCGGGAGGGCCTACGAGCAGTACTTC
CASSLGPSGRAYEQYF
>-|TRBJ2-5|TRBV13|-
TGTGCCAGCAGCCCAGGTGGATGGACTAAGGGGACCCAGTACTTC
CASSPGGWTKGTQYF
>TRBD2|TRBJ2-3|TRBV19|-
TGTGCCAGTACCTCCCTACTAGCGGGAGTGCCGGATACGCAGTATTTT
CASTSLLAGVPDTQYF
>-|TRBJ2-5|TRBV7-9|few
TGTGCCAGCAGGGCAACGGGGACCCAGTACTTC
CASRATGTQYF
>-|TRBJ2-5|TRBV18|-
TGTGCCAGCTCACCTTCGTACCAAGAGACCCAGTACTTC
CASSPSYQETQYF
>-|TRBJ2-4|TRBV19|-
TGTGCCAGTAGTATAGAAGGGACACCACTAGCCAAAAACATTCAGTACTTC
CASSIEGTPLAKNIQYF
>TRBD1|TRBJ2-5|TRBV29-1|-
TGCAGCGCCGGGACAGCCCAAGAGACCCAGTACTTC
CSAGTAQETQYF
>-|TRBJ1-2|TRBV6-1|few
TGTGCCAGCAGTGAAACGGGAGGGGTTAGGTATGGCTACACCTTC
CASSETGGVRYGYTF
>-|TRBJ1-5|TRBV30|-
TGTGCCTGGAGTGGGGGCAGTGTTAGCAATCAGCCCCAGCATTTT
CAWSGGSVSNQPQHF
>-|TRBJ2-2|TRBV5-1|few
TGCGCCAGCAGCTCCCTCGGGCAGGTGTACACCGGGGAGCTGTTTTTT
CASSSLGQVYTGELFF
>TRBD2|TRBJ2-2|TRBV19|-
TGTGCCAGTAGTATAGCATCGAGGCTAGCGGGGAACACCGGGGAGCTGTTTTTT
CASSIASRLAGNTGELFF
>-|TRBJ2-4|TRBV5-1|-
TGCGCCAGCAGCTTAACAGGAGGTCAGGGCAAAAACATTCAGTACTTC
CASSLTGGQGKNIQYF
>TRBD2|TRBJ2-3|TRBV7-3|few
TGTGCCAGCAGCTTAACGCGGGGGGTTGGCACAGATACGCAGTATTTT
CASSLTRGVGTDTQYF
>-|TRBJ2-3|TRBV7-9|few
TGTGCCAGCAGGGGGGGTTACACAGATACGCAGTATTTT
CASRGGYTDTQYF
>TRBD2|TRBJ2-3|TRBV18|-
TGTGCCAGCTCACCACGCGGGGGGGTCACAGATACGCAGTATTTT
CASSPRGGVTDTQYF
>-|TRBJ1-3|TRBV5-8|-
TGTGCCAGCAGCTATCAGATTTTCTCTGGAAACACCATATATTTT
CASSYQIFSGNTIYF
>TRBD2|TRBJ2-3|TRBV4-2|-
TGTGCCAGCAGCCAAGAATCCCCCCAGCGGGGGGGCACAGATACGCAGTATTTT
CASSQESPQRGGTDTQYF
>TRBD1|TRBJ1-5|TRBV10-3|-
TGTGCCATCAGAGGGGGCCCGGGGTCGCCCCAGCATTTT
CAIRGGPGSPQHF
>TRBD2|TRBJ2-5|TRBV5-1|-
TGCGCCAGCAGCTTCCCTGGGGCTAGCGGGGGGATAACCCAGTACTTC
CASSFPGASGGITQYF
>-|TRBJ1-5|TRBV2|medium-sized
TGTGCCAGCAGTGAATGGGTTAGCAATCAGCCCCAGCATTTT
CASSEWVSNQPQHF
>-|TRBJ2-7|TRBV23-1|few
TGCGCCAGCAGTCAATCAGGCACGCAGTACTTC
CASSQSGTQYF
>-|TRBJ1-4|TRBV1|-
TGCACCAGCGGGCCCTCGGGGGGGGGCACAACTAATGAAAAACTGTTTTTT
CTSGPSGGGTTNEKLFF
>-|TRBJ2-5|TRBV11-3|-
TGTGCCAGCAGCTTGATCGCCAGGTACCAAGAGACCCAGTACTTC
CASSLIARYQETQYF
>-|TRBJ2-2|TRBV6-6|-
TGTGCCAGTGCTTGGGGGGAGCTGTTTTTT
CASAWGELFF
>-|TRBJ1-3|TRBV19|-
TGTGCCAGCTCCACGTTACTCGGAAACACCATATATTTT
CASSTLLGNTIYF
>TRBD1|TRBJ1-6|TRBV7-9|few
TGTGCCAGCAGCTTTCTTCGACAGGGGACAAATTCACCCCTCCACTTT
CASSFLRQGTNSPLHF
>-|TRBJ2-5|TRBV7-9|-
TGTGCCAGCAGCTTTAACCCCCAAGAGACCCAGTACTTC
CASSFNPQETQYF
>-|TRBJ2-3|TRBV5-1|-
TGCGCCAGCAGCTCCGACAGCACAGATACGCAGTATTTT
CASSSDSTDTQYF
>-|TRBJ2-5|TRBV2|-
TGTGCCAGCAGTGAAGGACCTCTTACGGTGGAGACCCAGTACTTC
CASSEGPLTVETQYF
>TRBD1|TRBJ2-2|TRBV5-1|once
TGCGCCAGCAGCCCCTTAGGTCCGGGACAGGGTGGAAGCGGGGAGCTGTTTTTT
CASSPLGPGQGGSGELFF